Below are 18 T cell receptor beta chains sequenced from a single sample in a study of blood T cell repertoires in COVID-19. Here immunoSEQ multiplex PCR was the method, and the copy in TCRdb shows in-frame clones only, minus some. The sample carries around 250,000 clones, about four fifths recorded once. The sequenced material came from peripheral blood. The receptors were sampled from a woman under 30 with acute or convalescent COVID-19.

This chain joins TRBV4-3 and TRBJ1-4; TRBD1 matches 10 bases. The V gene end was trimmed by 4 bases and the J gene end by 11 bases; junction bases not matched to a gene: 7. The germline V gene encodes CDR1 LGHNA and CDR2 YSLEER. CDR3 size: 14 residues. The CDR3 loop is CASSRTTGGGKLFF. The CDR3 DNA reads as TGCGCCAGCAGCCGAACGACAGGGGGCGGGAAACTGTTTTTT.

The CDR3 DNA sequence: TGTGCCAGCAGACCGAGGACAGGGGTATATGGCTACACCTTC. Encoded protein: CASRPRTGVYGYTF. The gene calls are TRBV13 and TRBJ1-2, with 9 bases matching TRBD1. CDR3 length: 14 residues. Germline V gene sequence: CDR1 PRHDT, CDR2 FYEKMQ (reference sequence). Trimming took 6 bases from V and 5 from J; bases not matched to a gene: 7.

This clone was recorded only once. The chain is built from TRBV30 and TRBJ1-1; no definite D call. The CDR3 has 13 amino acids. The V end was cut by 3 bases, the J end by 3 bases, with 11 bases between. Germline lookup yields CDR1 GTSNPN and CDR2 SVGIG (reference sequence). CDR3 coding DNA: TGTGCCTGGAGATGGGAGGACGACACTGAAGCTTTCTTT. Amino acid sequence: CAWRWEDDTEAFF.

The V gene is TRBV19, the J gene TRBJ2-1, with 9 bases identical to TRBD1. CDR1 and CDR2 from the germline V gene are LNHDA and SQIVND (reference sequence). CDR3 length: 16 amino acids. The V and J ends lost 6 bases and 9 bases, in that order; junction bases with no gene match: 15. The CDR3 DNA sequence: TGTGCCAGTAGCCTACTGAACAGGGGGCCTCTTGGTGAGCAGTTCTTC. Translated: CASSLLNRGPLGEQFF. The full variable domain, with the rest looked up from reference TRBV19 and TRBJ2-1, is DGGITQSPKYLFRKEGQNVTLSCEQNLNHDAMYWYRQDPGQGLRLIYYSQIVNDFQKGDIAEGYSVSREKKESFPLTVTSAQKNPTAFYLCASSLLNRGPLGEQFFGPGTRLTVL.

The V gene is TRBV11-1, the J gene TRBJ2-3, with D possibly matching TRBD2 (6 bases). V lost 2 bases and J 4 bases, leaving 7 bases between the germline ends. Germline V gene lookup returns CDR1 SGHAT and CDR2 FQDESV (reference sequence). The length of the CDR3 is 13 residues. The CDR3 DNA follows: TGTGCCAGCAGCTTATGGGGGGCAGATACGCAGTATTTT. It specifies CASSLWGADTQYF.

The chain links TRBV27 to TRBJ2-3; D possibly corresponds to TRBD2 (6 bases). V lost 3 bases and J lost 4, with 8 bases in between. The CDR3 is made up of 13 amino acids. Germline loops: CDR1 MNHEY, CDR2 SMNVEV (reference sequence). CDR3 sequence (DNA): TGTGCCAGCAGTTTGTGGGACTCAGATACGCAGTATTTT. Translation gives CASSLWDSDTQYF.

CDR3 loop: CSAIDTYEQYF. DNA of the CDR3: TGCAGTGCTATCGACACCTACGAGCAGTACTTC. The rearrangement uses TRBV20-1 and TRBJ2-7, with D unclear. The CDR3 is 11 residues long. From germline, CDR1 is DFQATT and CDR2 SNEGSKA (reference sequence). The V end lost 4 bases, the J end lost 2 bases, and 6 bases lay between the germline ends.

The J gene is TRBJ2-7, the V gene TRBV18; the D gene is possibly TRBD2 (6 bases). Germline values: CDR1 KGHSH, CDR2 LQKENI. CDR3 length: 15 amino acids. V dropped 3 bases and J dropped 3 bases, with 15 bases sitting between them. CDR3 in DNA: TGTGCCAGCTCACCCAATGGGCGGGACTTCTACGAGCAGTACTTC. It codes for CASSPNGRDFYEQYF.

This chain's CDR3 is CASSPGTGLLIYEQYF. CDR3 sequence (DNA): TGCGCCAGCAGCCCGGGGACAGGCCTACTAATCTACGAGCAGTACTTC. The chain combines TRBV4-3 with TRBJ2-7, with TRBD1 matching over 8 bases. V shed 4 bases and J 3 bases; nucleotides not matched to a gene: 11. There are 16 residues in the CDR3. Germline CDR1 and CDR2: LGHNA and YSLEER.

This clone came up a few times. V and J are TRBV19 and TRBJ2-2; TRBD2 agrees at 8 bases. The CDR3 has 15 residues. Germline CDR1 reads LNHDA; CDR2 reads SQIVND (reference sequence). V lost 7 bases, J lost 2 bases, and 6 bases stayed unmatched. The CDR3 nucleotides read TGTGCCAGTAATTTGGGACTAGTCAACACCGGGGAGCTGTTTTTT. Its translation: CASNLGLVNTGELFF.

The chain employs TRBV18 and TRBJ1-5, with a weak D call TRBD1 (5 bases). CDR1 KGHSH and CDR2 LQKENI come from the germline V gene. V dropped 0 bases and J dropped 5 bases, with 14 bases sitting between them. The CDR3 is made up of 16 amino acids. The CDR3 DNA sequence: TGTGCCAGCTCACCACCGGGGGGGTTTGGGGATCAGCCCCAGCATTTT. Encoded protein: CASSPPGGFGDQPQHF.

The chain joins TRBV24-1 to TRBJ2-3; 12 bases match TRBD2. The V segment lost 4 bases and the J segment 3 bases; nucleotides outside the gene matches: 4. Germline V CDR1 and CDR2: KGHDR, SFDVKD. The CDR3 extends over 16 amino acids. The CDR3 bases are TGTGCCACCAGTGACGGAACTAGCGGGAGGACAGATACGCAGTATTTT. It translates to CATSDGTSGRTDTQYF.

V gene TRBV28 combines with J gene TRBJ1-2; 7 positions match TRBD1. Germline assignment: CDR1 MDHEN and CDR2 SYDVKM. CDR3 size: 15 residues. The V gene end was trimmed by 6 bases and the J gene end by 1 base; junction bases not matched to a gene: 8. DNA for the CDR3: TGTGCCAGCAGAACCGGGACAGCCTTTAACTATGGCTACACCTTC. It encodes CASRTGTAFNYGYTF.

The rearrangement uses TRBV27 and TRBJ2-7; 7 bases map to TRBD1. The germline V gene has CDR1 MNHEY and CDR2 SMNVEV (reference sequence). The CDR3 is 14 residues long. V was pared by 7 bases and J by 4 bases, with 10 bases of the junction left unmatched. CDR3: CASKPSGTVYEQYF. The CDR3 nucleotides read TGTGCCAGCAAACCCTCCGGGACAGTGTACGAGCAGTACTTC.

This sequence joins TRBV5-1 and TRBJ1-1, with D hard to call. V was shortened by 0 bases and J by 1 base, with 10 bases between the two germline ends. Germline CDR1 and CDR2: SGHRS and YFSETQ. This CDR3 is built from 15 residues. The DNA for the CDR3 is TGCGCCAGCAGCTTGGTTTCTCCAGAGAACACTGAAGCTTTCTTT. This gives the protein CASSLVSPENTEAFF.

For this clone: This same CDR3 is encoded by further DNA sequences in the sample. The chain has TRBV15 and TRBJ2-5, with a weak D call TRBD2 (5 bases). Looked up from germline, CDR1 is LNHNV and CDR2 is YYDKDF (reference sequence). V lost 0 bases and J 5 bases, leaving 10 bases between the germline ends. The CDR3 is made up of 14 amino acids. This CDR3 reads CATSRDRGQETQYF. CDR3 bases: TGTGCCACCAGCAGAGATCGGGGTCAGGAGACCCAGTACTTC.

The V gene is TRBV9, the J gene TRBJ2-3; D possibly corresponds to TRBD2 (6 bases). V lost 7 bases and J lost 4, with 16 bases in between. Germline V gives CDR1 SGDLS, CDR2 YYNGEE. There are 14 residues in the CDR3. The CDR3 DNA reads as TGTGCCAGCGGGACTCTGTTAAATCCAGATACGCAGTATTTT. It translates to CASGTLLNPDTQYF.

The chain joins TRBV5-1 to TRBJ2-5, with 13 positions matching TRBD2. Germline assignment: CDR1 SGHRS and CDR2 YFSETQ. The CDR3 covers 18 residues. Germline trimming cut 5 bases from V and 4 bases from J; bases unmatched to any gene: 14. CDR3: CASSSGLAGPLGGETQYF. The CDR3 DNA follows: TGCGCCAGCAGTTCGGGACTAGCGGGACCCCTGGGGGGAGAGACCCAGTACTTC.